The clone carrying this T cell receptor (beta chain) occurred once. Sequencing was performed with immunoSEQ multiplex PCR; in TCRdb, only in-frame clones are kept and a portion is missing. The data contain 200,000 to 250,000 clones, approximately 78% of them singletons. Germline values: CDR1 MNHEY, CDR2 SVGAGI. The CDR3 spans 15 residues. The V gene lost 4 bases and the J gene lost 4 bases, with 16 bases spanning the gap. This sample is drawn from a study of blood T cell repertoires in COVID-19. The rearrangement joins TRBV6-5 to TRBJ1-1; D ambiguous. Source material: peripheral blood. The TCR was taken from a woman older than 75 with COVID-19, enrolled during active disease. The CDR3 DNA sequence: TGTGCCAGCAGTTTCCGAGGTTTGGGAGGCACTGAAGCTTTCTTT. Translating gives CASSFRGLGGTEAFF.